The rows below give T cell receptor beta chains drawn from one sample of a study of control samples from healthy donors and cancer patients. Assay: immunoSEQ multiplex PCR; the TCRdb copy retains only in-frame clones and omits some. The sample consists of around 120,000 clones, roughly nine tenths of them appearing once. The sample consisted of blood. These receptors were taken from a woman aged 18 to 35 in good health. Both conserved end residues are part of each CDR3. D genes are given only for firm matches. Clone size is shown for a subset of rows, as once, few, many or a class of expanded clone.

cdr3_aa v_call d_call clone_size cdr3_length
CASSSDSPELFF TRBV28 . . 12
CASRPRTGYGYTF TRBV7-2 TRBD1 . 13
CASSIWDSNEQFF TRBV19 TRBD1 . 13
CASSLSQLRGQETQYF TRBV5-1 . . 16
CASSQGWSGELFF TRBV3-1/TRBV3-2 . . 13
CASSHGLADLYEQYF TRBV3-1/TRBV3-2 TRBD2 . 15
CASWGGELFF TRBV28 . . 10
CANRERNNEQFF TRBV27 . . 12
CASSQSLPWSIAPTKNIQYF TRBV23-1 . . 20
CATSGTGGREAFF TRBV24-1 TRBD1 . 13
CASSILGHRYNEQFF TRBV19 . once 15
CSVVWGGTEAFF TRBV29-1 . . 12
CATSEAPGTSGADEQFF TRBV24-1 TRBD2 . 17
CASSLGAGELFF TRBV7-9 . . 12
CSVDIAEETQYF TRBV29-1 . . 12
CASSLYGPDTQYF TRBV3-1/TRBV3-2 . . 13
CAWGTSGRAGNEQYF TRBV30 TRBD2 . 15
CASSSYYEQYF TRBV5-1 . . 11
CASSLGRGQVNQPQHF TRBV27 TRBD1 . 16
CASSLDGGYEQYF TRBV7-8 . . 13
CASSPYSPPITQYF TRBV7-6 . few 14
CASSSQTTGELFF TRBV11-2 . . 13
CASSQDWHRENSPLHF TRBV4-3 . . 16
CASSPPGVYGYTF TRBV18 . . 13
CASSRLQSSISEKLFF TRBV18 . . 16
CASSETTGTGFGETQYF TRBV6-1 TRBD1 once 17
CSARTGANTGELFF TRBV29-1 TRBD1 . 14
CASNGGRGRSNQPQHF TRBV19 . once 16
CATSGGVWETQYF TRBV24-1 . . 13
CASSSSTGTGLTDTQYF TRBV9 TRBD1 . 17
CASSFQGPYGYTF TRBV28 . . 13
CASSQENGVVWGEQYF TRBV3-1/TRBV3-2 . . 16
CASSYWRVGTYYGYTF TRBV6-5 . . 16
CATSDLRAGLKQYF TRBV24-1 . . 14
CASSLVGTGVYSNQPQHF TRBV27 TRBD1 few 18
CASSLKANTEAFF TRBV7-3 . many 13
CASSVGTSQRGYNEQFF TRBV25-1 . . 17
CASSHPTRFPSSTDTQYF TRBV4-1 . once 18
CASSESAPGEKLFF TRBV25-1 . . 14
CASSVGLLGQPQHF TRBV9 . . 14
CASSSPAGGDTGELFF TRBV5-1 TRBD2 once 16
CASSYGSSQGYEQYF TRBV6-6 . . 15
CATSEPGTREQFF TRBV24-1 . . 13
CAWIGGRYEQYF TRBV30 . . 12
CASSLVGEKETQYF TRBV7-3 . . 14
CASSYSPRTENIQYF TRBV6-2/TRBV6-3 . . 15
CASSYSTWDSPYEQYF TRBV6-2/TRBV6-3 . . 16
CASSLAGAPDTQYF TRBV27 . . 14
CASSELQGSHTEAFF TRBV6-1 . many 15
CASSSGAGGRNQPQHF TRBV7-2 . . 16
CASSLLGGAGDTYGYTF TRBV27 . . 17